This T cell receptor beta chain was documented in a study of yellow fever vaccine responses in identical twins (dated by TCRdb to between 2018 and 2020). Background for the entire study: In the study, vaccine-responding T cell clones were precisely tracked in identical twins.

V loses 1 base of germline sequence and J loses 3 bases, and the interval between the two ends is 10 bases. Including the terminal cysteine and phenylalanine, the CDR3 comprises 14 residues. Of the read, only the CDR3 DNA is kept; its 42 bases are in frame from base 1. Taken from the germline V gene, the CDR1 and CDR2 loops are SGHVS and FQNEAQ. Receptor libraries were prepared by RT-PCR. Sequencing took place on an Illumina HiSeq 2500. TCRdb trimmed the raw reads at Q25, called clones with MiXCR and kept productive beta chains. Every CDR3 protein is listed once, alongside the most common genes and DNA of its rows. Across this sample there are some 4,000 distinct CDR3 sequences, with roughly four fifths seen only once. About 4% of the sample is in the top ten clones. Points the paper makes about the study in general: According to the authors, in identical twins the way T cells responded to vaccination appeared partly convergent and partly personalized.

A note on this clonotype: Its antigen is currently not known. The input lacks base qualities; no much larger clone sits a single base away.

The sequence links TRBV7-8 to TRBJ2-7; there is no confident call for the D gene. The sequences come from T cells from blood (PBMCs), unsorted or a sorted subset (not recorded which), collected before or after yellow fever vaccination (not recorded which). The origin of this receptor is a woman between 18 and 29 years old who received the yellow fever vaccine. Donor details come from another sample of the same person, matched by shared clones. CDR3 region: CASSLDPWNYEQYF. The nucleotide sequence reads TGTGCCAGCAGCTTAGACCCCTGGAACTACGAGCAGTACTTC.